This T cell receptor (beta chain) was sequenced in a study of blood T cell repertoires in COVID-19. Study in general: Sites in the United States, Italy and Spain provided acute and convalescent COVID-19 samples. T cells, B-cell-depleted T cells, or PBMCs supplied cDNA or gDNA.

V lost 4 bases, J lost 5 bases, and 14 bases lay in between. This CDR3 is built from 15 residues. Per the germline V gene, CDR1 is SGHAT and CDR2 is FQNNGV. Libraries were prepared by immunoSEQ multiplex PCR; TCRdb keeps only in-frame clonotypes and omits some of them. The sample yields about 20,000 clones, 79% seen once. The clonotype originates from an elderly man with acute or convalescent COVID-19. The specimen was peripheral blood. This chain joins TRBV11-2 and TRBJ2-2, with D possibly TRBD2 on 6 matching bases. The CDR3: CASSSGSRLTGELFF. As DNA, the CDR3 is TGTGCCAGCAGCTCCGGGAGTCGCCTGACCGGGGAGCTGTTTTTT.